Following are 26 T cell receptor beta chains from one sample sequenced in a study of T cell repertoires in cytomegalovirus infection. Their antigens are not known. Each CDR3 protein gets one entry after TCRdb re-called the reads with MiXCR. In the table there are 680,000 or so distinct CDR3 sequences, about 30% of which are singletons. The sample here was cultured PBMCs, taken from culture after CMV antigen stimulation. The receptors derive from a human donor in good health (CMV status not recorded). Some clones in this sample may be carry-over from other donors' samples.

This clonotype was counted only a few times. This chain connects TRBV6-1 to TRBJ2-7, with D perhaps TRBD1 or TRBD2 (5 bases each). V shed 2 bases and J shed 2 bases, with 25 bases lying between them. There are 19 residues in the CDR3. Germline V CDR1 and CDR2: MNHNS, SASEGT. The CDR3 spells CASSELGAWGIHHPYEQYF. CDR3 in DNA: TGTGCCAGCAGTGAACTTGGGGCCTGGGGGATTCACCACCCCTACGAGCAGTACTTC.

V usage is TRBV4-1 and J usage is TRBJ2-7; D tentatively fits TRBD1 or TRBD2 (5 bases each). The V gene's germline CDR1 is MGHRA and CDR2 YSYEKL. Trimming left V 0 bases short and J 4 bases short, with 16 bases between. CDR3 length: 16 amino acids. CDR3 amino acids: CASSQEGTRSFYEQYF. CDR3 DNA: TGCGCCAGCAGCCAAGAGGGGACCAGGTCCTTTTACGAGCAGTACTTC.

J is TRBJ2-5 and V is TRBV5-1, with D perhaps given as TRBD1 or TRBD2 (6 bases each). Germline lookup yields CDR1 SGHRS and CDR2 YFSETQ. V was pared by 7 bases and J by 4 bases, with 14 bases between. This CDR3 has 13 amino acids. CDR3 bases: TGCGCCAGCGGAGGGGGAAGTCCAGAGACCCAGTACTTC. Translation gives CASGGGSPETQYF.

In its sample, this clonotype was seen many times. This sequence joins TRBV7-2 and TRBJ1-2; unclear D gene. This CDR3 is 13 amino acids long. Germline CDR1 and CDR2: SGHTA and FQGNSA. Deletions cut 6 bases from V and 7 bases from J, with 15 bases between. CDR3 protein: CASRPVEKGGYTF. In nucleotides, the CDR3 is TGTGCCAGCAGACCGGTAGAGAAGGGTGGCTACACCTTC.

In its sample, this clonotype was seen many times. The chain employs TRBV7-8 and TRBJ1-5; D unresolved. The germline V and J ends were trimmed by 4 bases and 5 bases, with 6 bases remaining between them. Germline V gene data show CDR1 as SGHVS and CDR2 as FQNEAQ. This CDR3 has 12 amino acids. The CDR3 here is CASSSIDQPQHF. CDR3 bases: TGTGCCAGCAGCTCCATAGATCAGCCCCAGCATTTT.

J is TRBJ1-1 and V is TRBV6-8; D might be TRBD1 (5 bases). Germline values: CDR1 MNHGY, CDR2 SAAAGT. The CDR3 contains 14 residues. Trimming took 6 bases from V and 1 from J, leaving 12 bases between them. CDR3 sequence reads: CASRRGKTNTEAFF. The CDR3 coding sequence is TGTGCCAGCAGGCGGGGGAAGACGAACACTGAAGCTTTCTTT.

The V call is TRBV29-1, the J call TRBJ1-2; D remains unclear. Trimming took 4 bases from V and 1 from J, leaving 7 bases between them. The CDR3 has 12 amino acids. Germline CDR1 reads SQVTM; CDR2 reads ANQGSEA. Here the CDR3 DNA reads TGCAGCGTTGTATTGATTAACTATGGCTACACCTTC. Protein product: CSVVLINYGYTF.

The chain carries TRBV7-2 and TRBJ1-1; D may be TRBD1 (5 bases). Per the germline V gene, CDR1 is SGHTA and CDR2 is FQGNSA. CDR3 size: 16 residues. V gave up 1 base and J gave up 6 bases, with 18 bases separating them. CDR3 in amino acids: CASSLGGGGGSPEAFF. The CDR3 DNA sequence: TGTGCCAGCAGCTTAGGGGGGGGGGGGGGGAGTCCTGAAGCTTTCTTT.

This clonotype was seen repeatedly, ten times or more. Germline is not matched at one junction end, which may reflect a read error. The CDR3 region has the DNA TGTGCCAGCAGCTTCGGGACAAGCATTCAGCCCCAGCATTTT. This encodes CASSFGTSIQPQHF. The rearrangement uses TRBV7-8 and TRBJ1-5; D may be TRBD1 (6 bases). This CDR3 has 14 residues. Germline V gene data show CDR1 as SGHVS and CDR2 as FQNEAQ.

In this sample, this clonotype turned up many times. The rearrangement links TRBV7-2 to TRBJ2-3; unclear D gene. V shed 6 bases and J shed 0 bases, with 10 bases lying between them. The CDR3 sequence is 14 residues long. The germline V gene has CDR1 SGHTA and CDR2 FQGNSA. In nucleotides, the CDR3 is TGTGCCAGCAGGCACCGGCGGAGCACAGATACGCAGTATTTT. Its protein is CASRHRRSTDTQYF.

This clonotype was seen more than once but under ten times. The chain is built from TRBV11-2 and TRBJ1-4; 8 bases fit TRBD1. Germline CDR1 reads SGHAT; CDR2 reads FQNNGV. Germline trimming cut 2 bases from V and 5 bases from J; bases unmatched to any gene: 4. The CDR3 has 15 residues. Here the CDR3 reads CASSLWTGKNEKLFF. In DNA form, the CDR3 reads TGTGCCAGCAGCTTATGGACAGGGAAAAATGAAAAACTGTTTTTT. The full variable domain, with the rest looked up from reference TRBV11-2 and TRBJ1-4, is EAGVAQSPRYKIIEKRQSVAFWCNPISGHATLYWYQQILGQGPKLLIQFQNNGVVDDSQLPKDRFSAERLKGVDSTLKIQPAKLEDSAVYLCASSLWTGKNEKLFFGSGTQLSVL.

The table lists this clonotype with a few counts. The rearrangement joins TRBV25-1 to TRBJ2-3; D gene uncertain. This CDR3 has 13 amino acids. Germline V gives CDR1 MGHDK, CDR2 SYGVNS. The ends were cut back, 3 bases at V and 1 base at J, with 5 bases in the middle. The CDR3 is CASSDHGTDTQYF. In DNA, the CDR3 is TGTGCCAGCAGTGACCACGGCACAGATACGCAGTATTTT.

V gene TRBV4-3 combines with J gene TRBJ2-1, with 8 bases that match TRBD2. The germline CDR1 and CDR2 sequences are LGHNA and YSLEER. CDR3 length: 15 residues. V shed 1 base and J 5 bases; nucleotides not matched to a gene: 4. The CDR3 bases are TGCGCCAGCAGCCAAGGCCCGGGAGGGCACAATGAGCAGTTCTTC. It translates to CASSQGPGGHNEQFF.

This clonotype was recorded once. The chain has TRBV5-1 and TRBJ1-2, with D tentatively TRBD1 (5 bases). The CDR3 length is 13 residues. Germline-derived CDR1 and CDR2 are SGHRS and YFSETQ. Trimming pared 1 base from V and 8 bases from J, leaving 12 bases between. CDR3 in amino acids: CASSLSQDRGYTF. The CDR3 coding sequence is TGCGCCAGCAGCTTGTCACAGGATCGCGGCTACACCTTC.

V gene TRBV4-3 combines with J gene TRBJ2-7, with D unclear. V was shortened by 2 bases and J by 3 bases, with 17 bases between the two germline ends. The V gene's germline CDR1 is LGHNA and CDR2 YSLEER. The CDR3 has 16 amino acids. As DNA, the CDR3 is TGCGCCAGCAGCCAAACAGCGACAACAGCCTACTACGAGCAGTACTTC. Encoded protein: CASSQTATTAYYEQYF.

The CDR3: CASSLGTGGLQETQYF. The CDR3 DNA reads TGTGCCAGCAGCCTCGGGACAGGGGGCCTCCAAGAGACCCAGTACTTC. The rearrangement joins TRBV7-6 to TRBJ2-5, with TRBD1 identical over 12 bases. V lost 5 bases, J lost 1 base, and 5 bases stayed unmatched. CDR1 and CDR2 from the germline V gene are SGHVS and FNYEAQ. The CDR3 runs to 16 residues.

In its sample, this clonotype was seen once. The rearrangement uses TRBV27 and TRBJ1-2, with D uncertain. Trimming took off 2 bases at V and 0 bases at J, with 10 bases between the two ends. The CDR3 sequence is 15 residues long. The V gene's germline CDR1 is MNHEY and CDR2 SMNVEV (reference sequence). As DNA, the CDR3 is TGTGCCAGCAGTTTAGGATCGGGGTCTAACTATGGCTACACCTTC. Translating it yields CASSLGSGSNYGYTF.

The rearrangement uses TRBV7-2 and TRBJ1-2; D may be TRBD1 (5 bases). CDR3 size: 15 residues. In germline, CDR1 is SGHTA, CDR2 FQGNSA. Between the trimmed V and J ends, which lost 5 bases and 4 bases, there was a span of 17 bases. CDR3: CASSRPGRETYGYTF. CDR3 bases: TGTGCCAGCAGCCGTCCGGGACGTGAGACCTATGGCTACACCTTC.

The chain joins TRBV10-3 to TRBJ1-2; 7 bases are a match to TRBD1. CDR1 is ENHRY, CDR2 SYGVKD, per germline. Germline trimming cut 4 bases from V and 3 bases from J; bases unmatched to any gene: 5. This CDR3 is 14 amino acids long. DNA of the CDR3: TGTGCCATCAGTGCTAAGGGGGCTGACTATGGCTACACCTTC. Protein: CAISAKGADYGYTF.

This clonotype was counted many times. The CDR3 loop reads CASSFGTGHTGELFF. The DNA of the CDR3 is TGTGCCAGCAGCTTCGGGACAGGGCACACCGGGGAGCTGTTTTTT. The genes are TRBV7-2 and TRBJ2-2; 9 bases agree with TRBD1. CDR1 is SGHTA, CDR2 FQGNSA, per germline. The CDR3 length is 15 residues. V dropped 3 bases and J dropped 3; count of bases not matched to a gene: 2.

This sequence joins TRBV19 and TRBJ1-2; no firm D call. Germline CDR1 and CDR2: LNHDA and SQIVND (reference sequence). This CDR3 contains 13 residues. Trimming removed 6 bases from V and 6 bases from J, with 14 bases in between. This CDR3 reads CASSPSRADGYTF. Written as DNA, the CDR3 is TGTGCCAGTAGCCCCTCGCGCGCGGATGGCTACACCTTC.

This chain links TRBV20-1 with TRBJ1-6, with a tentative D call TRBD1 (6 bases). Trimming shortened V by 1 base and J by 6 bases, and 16 bases separated the two germline ends. Germline V gene lookup returns CDR1 DFQATT and CDR2 SNEGSKA (reference sequence). The CDR3 loop spans 16 amino acids. CDR3 nucleotides: TGCAGTGCTAGAGGATACCGGGACACACTTAATTCACCCCTCCACTTT. The encoded protein is CSARGYRDTLNSPLHF.

This chain links TRBV4-3 with TRBJ2-1; TRBD2 agrees at 8 bases. The CDR3 sequence is 15 residues long. The trim removed 3 bases at V and 8 bases at J, leaving 9 bases unmatched. Germline CDR1 and CDR2: LGHNA and YSLEER. The CDR3, as DNA: TGCGCCAGCAGCCATTCAAGCGGGAGAATCGATGAGCAGTTCTTC. Its translation: CASSHSSGRIDEQFF.

Only a few counts were recorded for this clonotype. The J gene is TRBJ1-1, the V gene TRBV18; D unresolved. Trimming shortened V by 2 bases and J by 3 bases, and 7 bases separated the two germline ends. Germline CDR1 reads KGHSH; CDR2 reads LQKENI. The CDR3 contains 13 residues. The CDR3 loop reads CASSPGSDTEAFF. The CDR3 DNA is TGTGCCAGCTCACCAGGGTCTGACACTGAAGCTTTCTTT.

This clonotype has a single count. The rearrangement joins TRBV29-1 to TRBJ2-5; D not resolved. The germline V gene has CDR1 SQVTM and CDR2 ANQGSEA. The CDR3 sequence is 13 residues long. CDR3 region: CRNPGRNQETQYF. CDR3 sequence (DNA): TGCAGAAACCCGGGCCGTAACCAAGAGACCCAGTACTTC.

This clonotype was detected many times. The chain recombines TRBV11-3 with TRBJ2-2, with D perhaps TRBD1 (5 bases). V was trimmed by 7 bases and J by 5 bases, leaving 17 bases between them. Germline values: CDR1 SGHNT, CDR2 YENEEA. The CDR3 spans 15 residues. Here the CDR3 DNA reads TGTGCCAGCAACAGGCCCACCAGTGGAACCGGGGAGCTGTTTTTT. Translating it yields CASNRPTSGTGELFF.